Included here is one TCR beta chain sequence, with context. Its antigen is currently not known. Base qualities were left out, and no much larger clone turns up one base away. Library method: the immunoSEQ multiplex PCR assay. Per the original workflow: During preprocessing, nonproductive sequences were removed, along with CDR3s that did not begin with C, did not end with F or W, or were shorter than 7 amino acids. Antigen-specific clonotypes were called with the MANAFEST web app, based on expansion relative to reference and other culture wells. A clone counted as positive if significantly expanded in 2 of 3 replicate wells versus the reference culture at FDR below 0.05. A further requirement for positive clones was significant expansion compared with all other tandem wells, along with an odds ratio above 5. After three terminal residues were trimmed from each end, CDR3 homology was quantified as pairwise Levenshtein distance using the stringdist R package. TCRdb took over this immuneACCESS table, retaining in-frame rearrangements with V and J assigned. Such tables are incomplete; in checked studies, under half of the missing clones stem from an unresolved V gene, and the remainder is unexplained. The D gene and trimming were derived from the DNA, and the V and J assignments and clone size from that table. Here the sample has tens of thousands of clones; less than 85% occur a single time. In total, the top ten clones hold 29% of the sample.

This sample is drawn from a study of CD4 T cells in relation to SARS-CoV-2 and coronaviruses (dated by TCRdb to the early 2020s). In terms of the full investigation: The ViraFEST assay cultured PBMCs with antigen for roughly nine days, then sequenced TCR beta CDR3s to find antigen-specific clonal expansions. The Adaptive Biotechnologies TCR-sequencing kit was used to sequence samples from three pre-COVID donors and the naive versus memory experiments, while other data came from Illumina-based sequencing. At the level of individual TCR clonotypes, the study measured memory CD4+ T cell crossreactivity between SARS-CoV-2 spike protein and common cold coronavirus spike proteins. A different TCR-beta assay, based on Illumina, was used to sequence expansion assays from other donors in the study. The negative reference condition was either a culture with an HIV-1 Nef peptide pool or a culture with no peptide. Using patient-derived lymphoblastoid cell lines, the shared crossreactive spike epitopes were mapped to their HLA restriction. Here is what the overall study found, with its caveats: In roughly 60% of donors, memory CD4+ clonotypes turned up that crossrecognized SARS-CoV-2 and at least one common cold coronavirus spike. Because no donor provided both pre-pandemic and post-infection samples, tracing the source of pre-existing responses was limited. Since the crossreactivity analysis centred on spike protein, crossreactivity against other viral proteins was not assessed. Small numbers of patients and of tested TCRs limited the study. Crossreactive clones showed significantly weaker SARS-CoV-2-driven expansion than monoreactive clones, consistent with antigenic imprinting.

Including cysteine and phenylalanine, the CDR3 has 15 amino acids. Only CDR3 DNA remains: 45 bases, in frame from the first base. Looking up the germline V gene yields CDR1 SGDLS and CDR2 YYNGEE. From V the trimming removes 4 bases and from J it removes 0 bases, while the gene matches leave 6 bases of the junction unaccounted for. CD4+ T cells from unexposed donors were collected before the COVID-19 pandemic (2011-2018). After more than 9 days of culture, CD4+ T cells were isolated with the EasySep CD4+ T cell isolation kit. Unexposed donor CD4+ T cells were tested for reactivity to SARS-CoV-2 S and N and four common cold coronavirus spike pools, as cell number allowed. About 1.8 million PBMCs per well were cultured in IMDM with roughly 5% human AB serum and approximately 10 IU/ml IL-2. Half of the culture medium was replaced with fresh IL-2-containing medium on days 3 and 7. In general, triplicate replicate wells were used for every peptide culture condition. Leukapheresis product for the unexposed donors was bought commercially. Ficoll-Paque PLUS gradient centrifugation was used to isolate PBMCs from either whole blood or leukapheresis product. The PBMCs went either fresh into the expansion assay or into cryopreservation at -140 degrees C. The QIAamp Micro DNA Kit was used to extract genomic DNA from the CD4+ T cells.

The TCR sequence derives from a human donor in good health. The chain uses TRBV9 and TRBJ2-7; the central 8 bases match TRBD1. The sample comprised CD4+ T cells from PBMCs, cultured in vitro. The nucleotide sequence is TGTGCCAGCAGCCCGCGGACAGGGAACTCCTACGAGCAGTACTTC. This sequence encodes CASSPRTGNSYEQYF. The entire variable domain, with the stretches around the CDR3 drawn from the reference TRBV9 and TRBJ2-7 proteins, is DSGVTQTPKHLITATGQRVTLRCSPRSGDLSVYWYQQSLDQGLQFLIQYYNGEERAKGNILERFSAQQFPDLHSELNLSSLELGDSALYFCASSPRTGNSYEQYFGPGTRLTVT.